What follows are 8 T cell receptor beta chains derived from one specimen sequenced in a study of T cells after yellow fever vaccination. MiXCR, run by TCRdb on the 5' RACE reads, gives a single entry per CDR3 protein. The table lists 130,000 or so distinct CDR3 sequences, approximately 16% of them singletons. Specimen: CD8+ T cells sorted from PBMCs, collected 5 days after the yellow fever booster vaccination. The receptors come from a young man who received the YFV17D yellow fever vaccine.

The V gene is TRBV6-2 or TRBV6-3, the J gene TRBJ2-3; tentative D call: TRBD2 (5 bases). The germline V and J ends were trimmed by 2 bases and 0 bases, with 9 bases remaining between them. The length of the CDR3 is 15 residues. CDR1 and CDR2 from the germline V gene are MNHEY and SVGEGT. DNA of the CDR3: TGTGCCAGCAGTTACGAGGGTTCTAGCACAGATACGCAGTATTTT. Protein: CASSYEGSSTDTQYF.

This rearrangement joins TRBV10-3 to TRBJ1-2; TRBD1 is a possible D gene (5 bases). V was shortened by 3 bases and J by 3 bases, with 11 bases between the two germline ends. Germline-derived CDR1 and CDR2 are ENHRY and SYGVKD. The CDR3 has 14 residues. In DNA form, the CDR3 reads TGTGCCATCAGTGACCGGGGGGGGGACTATGGCTACACCTTC. Its translation is CAISDRGGDYGYTF.

At least ten counts were recorded for this clonotype. V is TRBV7-8 and J is TRBJ2-3; TRBD2 matches at 10 bases. J gave up 2 bases and V 4 bases, and 9 bases lay outside the gene matches. The CDR3 covers 17 residues. Germline loops: CDR1 SGHVS, CDR2 FQNEAQ. The CDR3 loop reads CASSSIGLAAHTDTQYF. CDR3 in DNA: TGTGCCAGCAGCTCAATAGGACTAGCGGCCCACACAGATACGCAGTATTTT.

In its sample, this clonotype was seen a few times. The chain couples TRBV12-3 or TRBV12-4 to TRBJ2-7, with no clear D. The CDR3 contains 14 residues. Trimming took off 5 bases at V and 2 bases at J, with 13 bases between the two ends. This CDR3 reads CASSPIEHTYEQYF. The CDR3 bases are TGTGCCAGCAGTCCCATCGAACATACCTACGAGCAGTACTTC.

This clonotype came up a few times. V and J are TRBV4-1 and TRBJ1-5; 10 bases align to TRBD1. Germline V gives CDR1 MGHRA, CDR2 YSYEKL. Germline trimming cut 3 bases from V and 2 bases from J; bases unmatched to any gene: 13. The CDR3 runs 19 residues. CDR3 sequence (DNA): TGCGCCAGCAGCCAGGGGCGAGACAGGGGGCGGTTGGGCAATCAGCCCCAGCATTTT. Amino acid sequence: CASSQGRDRGRLGNQPQHF.

This clonotype was seen a few times. This chain joins TRBV4-3 and TRBJ1-5; unclear D gene. This CDR3 comprises 15 residues. Per germline, CDR1 LGHNA and CDR2 YSLEER. V lost 0 bases and J lost 3, with 9 bases in between. As DNA, the CDR3 is TGCGCCAGCAGCCAAGAAGGAGGTGTCAATCAGCCCCAGCATTTT. It encodes CASSQEGGVNQPQHF.

This clonotype has more than one count but fewer than ten. The chain has TRBV7-2 and TRBJ2-7; D is perhaps TRBD2 (6 bases). Trimming stripped 1 base from V and 1 base from J, with 14 bases between. Germline CDR1 SGHTA, CDR2 FQGNSA. CDR3 length: 16 residues. The CDR3 loop reads CASSLVALGRSYEQYF. The CDR3 nucleotides read TGTGCCAGCAGCTTAGTAGCGTTGGGGAGGTCCTACGAGCAGTACTTC.

This clonotype was observed a few times. The chain couples TRBV7-2 to TRBJ2-5, with D possibly TRBD2 on 6 matching bases. This CDR3 region has 14 residues. V dropped 6 bases and J dropped 2 bases, with 13 bases sitting between them. CDR1 and CDR2 (germline): SGHTA, FQGNSA. The CDR3 sequence is CASSFGGEQETQYF. CDR3 DNA sequence: TGTGCCAGCAGTTTCGGGGGAGAACAAGAGACCCAGTACTTC. The variable domain in full, completed from reference TRBV7-2 and TRBJ2-5, reads GAGVSQSPSNKVTEKGKDVELRCDPISGHTALYWYRQSLGQGLEFLIYFQGNSAPDKSGLPSDRFSAERTGGSVSTLTIQRTQQEDSAVYLCASSFGGEQETQYFGPGTRLLVL.